The clone carrying this T cell receptor (beta chain) has just one count. One end of the junction fails to match germline, which may point to a read error. These data originate in a study of T cells in Graves' hyperthyroidism and ophthalmopathy. The investigators amplified TCR beta CDR3 regions from RNA transcripts. The primer set for the first-round RT-PCR of the TCR CDR3 was HTBI. MiXCR, run by TCRdb on the multiplex PCR reads, gives a single entry per CDR3 protein. The profile shows 560,000 or so distinct CDR3 sequences, 35% to 55% of them singletons. Per the germline V gene, CDR1 is KGHDR and CDR2 is SFDVKD. The CDR3 is made up of 14 amino acids.

This rearrangement joins TRBV24-1 to TRBJ2-7; 7 bases are shared with TRBD1. This receptor was obtained from a woman between 18 and 29 years old with Graves' hyperthyroidism. Sequencing was performed on peripheral blood or thyroid tissue (not recorded which). CDR3 in DNA: TGCGCCACCAGTGATTTGAGAGGGGGCAACGAGCAGTACTTC. Amino acid sequence: CATSDLRGGNEQYF.